Below are 17 T cell receptor beta chains sequenced from a single sample in a study of cytomegalovirus exposure and HLA in healthy donors. With 60 Vbeta and 13 Jbeta primers, the PCR was carried out. Only in-frame clones appear in the TCRdb table, and some are missing; sequencing was by immunoSEQ multiplex PCR. Its table lists around 100,000 clones. Sequenced input: PBMCs. All receptors derive from a man aged 25-45 years in good health and CMV-seronegative.

The CDR3 spells CASSSSSGSGNQPQHF. The CDR3 region has the DNA TGTGCCAGCAGTTCCTCCTCAGGCTCTGGCAATCAGCCCCAGCATTTT. The chain has TRBV6-5 and TRBJ1-5; D is undetermined. The CDR3 sequence is 16 residues long. Germline V gives CDR1 MNHEY, CDR2 SVGAGI. V was pared by 4 bases and J by 2 bases, with 15 bases between.

Regarding this clone: Other nucleotide sequences from this sample produce the same CDR3. The gene calls are TRBV18 and TRBJ2-7, with D perhaps TRBD2 (5 bases). In germline, CDR1 is KGHSH, CDR2 LQKENI. Trimming removed 6 bases at V and 3 bases at J, with 12 bases between. The CDR3 runs to 13 residues. As DNA, the CDR3 is TGTGCCAGCTCGCCGCCTGGGAGCTACGAGCAGTACTTC. Its protein is CASSPPGSYEQYF.

V is TRBV19 and J is TRBJ2-1; D perhaps matches TRBD2 (5 bases). CDR1 is LNHDA, CDR2 SQIVND, per germline (reference sequence). The CDR3 runs 15 residues. Trimming removed 8 bases at V and 0 bases at J, with 14 bases between. CDR3 sequence (DNA): TGTGCCAGTGGTCGGCTAGGGAGCTCCTACAATGAGCAGTTCTTC. This sequence encodes CASGRLGSSYNEQFF.

The chain has TRBV7-2 and TRBJ1-1; weak D call: TRBD1 (5 bases). This CDR3 is 17 amino acids long. Germline loops: CDR1 SGHTA, CDR2 FQGNSA. Trimming took off 2 bases at V and 2 bases at J, with 18 bases between the two ends. The CDR3 bases are TGTGCCAGCAGCTTATTGGGGCAGAGTGTAGGAAACACTGAAGCTTTCTTT. Amino acids: CASSLLGQSVGNTEAFF.

DNA of the CDR3: TGCGCCAGCAGCGATCTAGCGGGGGGGACCGGGGAGCTGTTTTTT. Its protein product is CASSDLAGGTGELFF. V gene TRBV5-1 combines with J gene TRBJ2-2; TRBD2 matches 12 bases. V was pared by 4 bases and J by 5 bases, with 3 bases of the junction left unmatched. Germline CDR1 is SGHRS and CDR2 is YFSETQ. The CDR3 loop spans 15 amino acids. Supplemented by reference TRBV5-1 and TRBJ2-2, the full variable domain reads KAGVTQTPRYLIKTRGQQVTLSCSPISGHRSVSWYQQTPGQGLQFLFEYFSETQRNKGNFPGRFSGRQFSNSRSEMNVSTLELGDSALYLCASSDLAGGTGELFFGEGSRLTVL.

The chain combines TRBV6-4 with TRBJ2-1; 7 bases align to TRBD2. The CDR3 is made up of 14 amino acids. CDR1 and CDR2 from the germline V gene are MRHNA and SNTAGT. V lost 6 bases and J lost 7; bases outside the gene matches: 9. For the CDR3, the DNA is TGTGCCAGCAGCCCGGGGGGTTTGGTAAATGAGCAGTTCTTC. Protein: CASSPGGLVNEQFF.

V usage is TRBV28 and J usage is TRBJ1-4; a weak D match, TRBD1 (6 bases). The V end was cut by 7 bases, the J end by 9 bases, with 12 bases between. The CDR3 loop spans 12 amino acids. In germline, CDR1 is MDHEN, CDR2 SYDVKM. CDR3 sequence (DNA): TGTGCCAGCATGGGGGCTTTAAAAAAACTGTTTTTT. Encoded protein: CASMGALKKLFF. The full variable domain, with the rest looked up from reference TRBV28 and TRBJ1-4, is DVKVTQSSRYLVKRTGEKVFLECVQDMDHENMFWYRQDPGLGLRLIYFSYDVKMKEKGDIPEGYSVSREKKERFSLILESASTNQTSMYLCASMGALKKLFFGSGTQLSVL.

As regards this clone: A read error may account for a junction end that differs from germline. The chain links TRBV7-9 to TRBJ2-7; D uncertain. Germline loops: CDR1 SEHNR, CDR2 FQNEAQ (reference sequence). The CDR3 spans 12 residues. CDR3 region: CASSLGPQLPTF. The DNA of the CDR3 is TGTGCCAGCAGCTTAGGGCCTCAACTACCCACTTTC.

In nucleotides, the CDR3 is TGTGCCAGCAGCGTAGGGACAGGGCTGGTGCGCACTGAAGCTTTCTTT. Protein product: CASSVGTGLVRTEAFF. The chain has TRBV9 and TRBJ1-1, with 8 bases fitting TRBD1. The CDR3 spans 16 residues. V was clipped by 0 bases and J by 4 bases; unmatched bases: 8. Germline CDR1 and CDR2: SGDLS and YYNGEE.

The rearrangement joins TRBV18 to TRBJ1-2; D gene ambiguous. Germline CDR1 KGHSH, CDR2 LQKENI. This CDR3 spans 16 amino acids. With 4 bases removed from V and 1 base from J, the gap between germline ends came to 16 bases. The CDR3 DNA reads TGTGCCAGCTCACGAACCCTTGACGAGGGTAACTATGGCTACACCTTC. Protein product: CASSRTLDEGNYGYTF.

The V and J genes are TRBV19 and TRBJ1-1; D is undetermined. V was pared by 6 bases and J by 1 base, with 12 bases between. Germline assignment: CDR1 LNHDA and CDR2 SQIVND (reference sequence). CDR3 size: 14 residues. The CDR3 nucleotides are TGTGCCAGTAGGCAGGCCGGAGGGAACACTGAAGCTTTCTTT. This codes for CASRQAGGNTEAFF.

This chain links TRBV7-9 with TRBJ2-3; D gene ambiguous. V was pared by 1 base and J by 6 bases, with 14 bases between. Per germline, CDR1 SEHNR and CDR2 FQNEAQ (reference sequence). CDR3 size: 15 residues. The chain's CDR3 is CASSLVAASSDTQYF. The CDR3, as DNA: TGTGCCAGCAGCTTAGTAGCTGCTAGTAGCGATACGCAGTATTTT.

CDR3 sequence (DNA): TGTGCCACCAGCGGACTGCAAGAGACCCAGTACTTC. Translating gives CATSGLQETQYF. The rearrangement joins TRBV15 to TRBJ2-5; possibly TRBD2 for D (5 bases). The CDR3 covers 12 residues. Germline lookup yields CDR1 LNHNV and CDR2 YYDKDF (reference sequence). V was pared by 5 bases and J by 2 bases, with 6 bases between.

The rearrangement joins TRBV4-1 to TRBJ2-1; 10 nucleotides align to TRBD2. V lost 0 bases, J lost 0 bases, and 2 bases stayed unmatched. In germline, CDR1 is MGHRA, CDR2 YSYEKL. The CDR3 is 17 amino acids. This chain's CDR3 is CASSQDRTSGSYNEQFF. CDR3 in DNA: TGCGCCAGCAGCCAAGACCGGACTAGCGGCTCCTACAATGAGCAGTTCTTC.

V usage is TRBV7-2 and J usage is TRBJ1-1; D gene ambiguous. CDR1 is SGHTA, CDR2 FQGNSA, per germline. The CDR3 covers 14 residues. V lost 6 bases to trimming and J lost 2 bases, with 13 bases between them. Here the CDR3 DNA reads TGTGCCAGCAGTCCAAGGGCGGGAAACACTGAAGCTTTCTTT. As protein: CASSPRAGNTEAFF.

In regard to this clone: Different DNA sequences within this sample yield the same CDR3. The genes are TRBV6-5 and TRBJ1-6; D possibly corresponds to TRBD1 (6 bases). This CDR3 is 14 amino acids long. The V end lost 5 bases, the J end lost 8 bases, and 13 bases lay between the germline ends. Germline CDR1 and CDR2: MNHEY and SVGAGI. This chain's CDR3 is CASSRGQSDSPLHF. The DNA of the CDR3 is TGTGCCAGCAGTCGTGGACAGTCTGATTCACCCCTCCACTTT.

V gene TRBV18 combines with J gene TRBJ2-3, with a possible D match to TRBD1 (6 bases). The CDR3 is 14 amino acids. Trimming shortened V by 6 bases and J by 6 bases, and 16 bases separated the two germline ends. The V gene's germline CDR1 is KGHSH and CDR2 LQKENI. The CDR3, as DNA: TGTGCCAGCTCCCCTGGGACAACGGACGATACGCAGTATTTT. Protein product: CASSPGTTDDTQYF.